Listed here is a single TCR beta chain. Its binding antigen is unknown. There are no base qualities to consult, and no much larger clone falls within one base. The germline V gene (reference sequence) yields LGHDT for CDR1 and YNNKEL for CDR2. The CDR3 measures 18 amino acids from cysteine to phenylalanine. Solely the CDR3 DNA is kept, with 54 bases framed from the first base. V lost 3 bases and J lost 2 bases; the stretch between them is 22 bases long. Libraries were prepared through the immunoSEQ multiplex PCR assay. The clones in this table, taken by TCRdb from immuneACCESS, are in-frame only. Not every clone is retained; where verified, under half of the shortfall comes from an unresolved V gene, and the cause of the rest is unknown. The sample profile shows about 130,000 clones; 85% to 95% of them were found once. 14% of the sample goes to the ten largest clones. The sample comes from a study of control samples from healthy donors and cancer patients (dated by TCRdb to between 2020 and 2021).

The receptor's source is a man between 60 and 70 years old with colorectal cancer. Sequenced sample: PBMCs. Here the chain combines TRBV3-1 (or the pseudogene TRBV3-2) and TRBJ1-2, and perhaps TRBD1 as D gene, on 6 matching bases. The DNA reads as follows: TGTGCCAGCAGCCACGCTATAACCACGGGGGGCCACAACTATGGCTACACCTTC. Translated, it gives CASSHAITTGGHNYGYTF.